This T cell receptor (beta chain) was identified during a study of T-cell memory formation after mild COVID-19. Comments on this clonotype: Its antigen is currently unknown.

Constant-segment primers served in 5'RACE that generated TCR alpha and TCR beta cDNA libraries bearing sample barcodes and UMIs. TCRdb re-analysed the 5' RACE reads in MiXCR, keeping a single row per CDR3 protein. The profile shows 550,000 to 650,000 distinct CDR3 sequences, 17% of them singletons. Study-level results: The finding that pre-infection memory included some responding clones suggested that cross-reactive memory joined.

Sequenced sample: PBMCs or a T cell subset sorted from them (not recorded which). This receptor was identified in an adult woman who had mild COVID-19 (a few samples of this study predate the infection). Cell type and time point are not known.

The CDR3 is CASSPPWGHYGYTF. The DNA for the CDR3 is TGTGCCAGCTCACCACCGTGGGGGCACTATGGCTACACCTTC. The genes are TRBV18 and TRBJ1-2, with D perhaps TRBD1 (6 bases). Trimming shortened V by 0 bases and J by 3 bases, and 8 bases separated the two germline ends. CDR3 length: 14 residues. CDR1 and CDR2 from the germline V gene are KGHSH and LQKENI.